The clone carrying this T cell receptor (beta chain) was detected only a few times. As yet, its antigen is unknown. The entry originates in a study of T-cell reconstitution after alpha-beta-depleted transplantation in children. Unique molecular identifiers featured in how the TCRbeta library was prepared. One entry per CDR3 protein, called by TCRdb with MiXCR from the PCR reads. The table includes approximately 110,000 distinct CDR3 sequences, 20% to 25% detected once. Points from the study as a whole: High day-60 TCRbeta diversity in some patients came from surviving recipient T cells and thymic progenitors. In patients about two months after transplant, alpha-beta T cells reportedly arose from several hundred expanded graft clones. One year post-transplant, T-cell counts and diversity were largely derived from T cells produced anew.

This CDR3 has 15 amino acids. The germline CDR1 and CDR2 sequences are MNHEY and SMNVEV (reference sequence). Trimming took 3 bases from V and 2 from J; bases not matched to a gene: 4. This sequence joins TRBV27 and TRBJ2-7, with 10 bases fitting TRBD1. The input for sequencing was PBMCs, mostly from graft donor cells, taken 180 days after TCRalphabeta/CD19-depleted stem cell transplant. The sequence derives from a male patient aged 2-10 years who had a stem cell transplant for chronic granulomatous disease, so the T cells may come from the graft donor. This CDR3 is CASSLGQGWTYEQYF. The CDR3 coding sequence is TGTGCCAGCAGTTTGGGACAGGGGTGGACCTACGAGCAGTACTTC.